The 24 T cell receptor beta chains listed next were all sequenced from one sample in a study of blood T cell repertoires in COVID-19. TCRdb's table, derived via immunoSEQ multiplex PCR, lists solely in-frame clones and lacks some. Of 250,000 to 350,000 clones listed, under 90% are singletons. Sequencing was done on a sample of PBMCs or T cells enriched from blood (not recorded which). Receptor source: a woman between 50 and 59 years old who had been exposed to COVID-19.

V is TRBV6-4 and J is TRBJ1-5; 7 nucleotides match TRBD1. V shed 4 bases, J shed 7 bases, and the junction held 7 bases outside the gene matches. CDR1 MRHNA and CDR2 SNTAGT come from the germline V gene. The CDR3 has 14 residues. The DNA of the CDR3 is TGTGCCAGCAGTGCCTTGACAGGGTCCCAGCCCCAGCATTTT. This encodes CASSALTGSQPQHF.

The rearrangement uses TRBV5-5 and TRBJ1-2; TRBD1 matches 11 bases. Germline loops: CDR1 SGHKS, CDR2 YYEKEE (reference sequence). Trimming took 5 bases from V and 13 from J; bases not matched to a gene: 4. The CDR3 is 11 residues long. CDR3 bases: TGTGCCAGCAGTTGGACAGGGGGCATCACCTTC. Its translation is CASSWTGGITF. The full variable domain, rest sourced from reference TRBV5-5 and TRBJ1-2, is DAGVTQSPTHLIKTRGQQVTLRCSPISGHKSVSWYQQVLGQGPQFIFQYYEKEERGRGNFPDRFSARQFPNYSSELNVNALLLGDSALYLCASSWTGGITFGSGTRLTVV.

V is TRBV3-1 (or the pseudogene TRBV3-2) and J is TRBJ2-1, with 10 bases lining up with TRBD2. In germline, CDR1 is LGHDT, CDR2 YNNKEL (reference sequence). CDR3 size: 17 residues. Trimming cost V 1 base and J 8 bases; bases outside gene matches: 11. The CDR3 bases are TGTGCCAGCAGCCAAGTAAGCGGGGGGGCTCTTAGCGATGAGCAGTTCTTC. This sequence encodes CASSQVSGGALSDEQFF.

The rearrangement links TRBV5-8 to TRBJ1-4; 7 nucleotides agree with TRBD1. Trimming at V came to 3 bases and at J to 0 bases, leaving 2 bases not matched to a gene. CDR1 and CDR2 (germline): SGHTS, YDEGEE. The CDR3 has 15 amino acids. CDR3 sequence reads: CASSSGGATNEKLFF. As DNA, the CDR3 is TGTGCCAGCAGCTCAGGGGGAGCAACTAATGAAAAACTGTTTTTT. The entire variable domain, with the rest obtained from reference TRBV5-8 and TRBJ1-4, is as follows: EAGVTQSPTHLIKTRGQQATLRCSPISGHTSVYWYQQALGLGLQFLLWYDEGEERNRGNFPPRFSGRQFPNYSSELNVNALELEDSALYLCASSSGGATNEKLFFGSGTQLSVL.

The chain is built from TRBV12-3 or TRBV12-4 and TRBJ1-2; no clear D gene. There are 13 residues in the CDR3. V was clipped by 3 bases and J by 9 bases, with 14 bases between them. The CDR3 nucleotides read TGTGCCAGCAGTTTGGGCAACGTCAAGAGCTACACCTTC. It yields the protein CASSLGNVKSYTF.

CDR3 sequence: CASISTGGFNQPQHF. CDR3 coding DNA: TGTGCCAGCATCTCGACAGGGGGCTTCAATCAGCCCCAGCATTTT. This chain links TRBV6-5 with TRBJ1-5, with 10 nucleotides matching TRBD1. The V segment lost 7 bases and the J segment 3 bases; nucleotides outside the gene matches: 6. Germline CDR1 is MNHEY and CDR2 is SVGAGI. This CDR3 comprises 15 residues.

This rearrangement joins TRBV28 to TRBJ2-3; D is unclear. V lost 1 base and J lost 4, with 9 bases in between. Germline CDR1 MDHEN, CDR2 SYDVKM. The CDR3 runs to 14 residues. The CDR3 region has the DNA TGTGCCAGCAGTTTATCTGTTCCTCCAGATACGCAGTATTTT. It codes for CASSLSVPPDTQYF.

The rearrangement joins TRBV9 to TRBJ2-3; D perhaps matches TRBD1 (6 bases). This CDR3 region has 15 residues. Germline V gene lookup returns CDR1 SGDLS and CDR2 YYNGEE. Between the trimmed V and J ends, which lost 0 bases and 3 bases, there was a span of 11 bases. CDR3 region: CASSVGTGITDTQYF. The DNA of the CDR3 is TGTGCCAGCAGCGTAGGTACAGGGATTACAGATACGCAGTATTTT.

Remarks on this clone: Other DNA sequences in this specimen translate into the identical CDR3. The chain recombines TRBV2 with TRBJ2-3; 13 bases align to TRBD2. The V and J ends lost 6 bases and 1 base, in that order; junction bases with no gene match: 4. This CDR3 has 16 residues. Per the germline V gene, CDR1 is SNHLY and CDR2 is FYNNEI. Here the CDR3 reads CASSQGLAGGTDTQYF. The CDR3 DNA reads TGTGCCAGCAGCCAAGGACTAGCGGGGGGCACAGATACGCAGTATTTT.

The chain joins TRBV28 to TRBJ2-1; D remains ambiguous. Per the germline V gene, CDR1 is MDHEN and CDR2 is SYDVKM. CDR3 length: 13 amino acids. Trimming took off 7 bases at V and 0 bases at J, with 7 bases between the two ends. The CDR3 DNA reads TGTGCCAGCACCTCCTTCTCCTACAATGAGCAGTTCTTC. Protein product: CASTSFSYNEQFF.

The chain recombines TRBV3-1 (or the pseudogene TRBV3-2) with TRBJ2-2; possible D gene TRBD2, 5 bases. The CDR3 is 18 residues long. The V gene lost 6 bases and the J gene lost 2 bases, with 22 bases spanning the gap. In germline, CDR1 is LGHDT, CDR2 YNNKEL (reference sequence). The CDR3 coding sequence is TGTGCCAGCAGAGGCCTATTAAACGGGGAACGAAACACCGGGGAGCTGTTTTTT. Its translation is CASRGLLNGERNTGELFF.

V usage is TRBV4-1 and J usage is TRBJ1-1, with D maybe TRBD1 (5 bases). The CDR3 spans 13 residues. Germline CDR1 reads MGHRA; CDR2 reads YSYEKL. V gave up 4 bases and J gave up 4 bases, with 10 bases separating them. This CDR3 is CASSPRDSTEAFF. The DNA of the CDR3 is TGCGCCAGCAGCCCCCGTGACAGCACTGAAGCTTTCTTT.

The chain combines TRBV29-1 with TRBJ1-2; possibly TRBD1 for D (6 bases). Germline CDR1 reads SQVTM; CDR2 reads ANQGSEA. V was clipped by 5 bases and J by 5 bases, with 15 bases between them. The CDR3 totals 13 residues. CDR3 bases: TGCAGCGTTCACAGGGAAGGGGAATATGGCTACACCTTC. Translation: CSVHREGEYGYTF.

The chain couples TRBV19 to TRBJ1-3; a weak D match, TRBD1 (6 bases). The CDR3 is 14 residues long. Trimming took 7 bases from V and 4 from J, leaving 14 bases between them. CDR1 and CDR2 from the germline V gene are LNHDA and SQIVND (reference sequence). The CDR3 nucleotides are TGTGCCAGTACCGCCGGGACAAGGGGAAACACCATATATTTT. It translates to CASTAGTRGNTIYF.

The chain employs TRBV27 and TRBJ2-1; possibly TRBD2 for D (5 bases). CDR1 and CDR2 (germline): MNHEY, SMNVEV (reference sequence). CDR3 length: 16 residues. V was cut by 2 bases and J by 2 bases, with 13 bases left in between. CDR3 in amino acids: CASSLRAGSAYNEQFF. DNA of the CDR3: TGTGCCAGCAGTTTACGTGCGGGTAGCGCCTACAATGAGCAGTTCTTC.

The genes are TRBV7-2 and TRBJ2-5, with a weak D call TRBD2 (6 bases). Trimming took 2 bases from V and 8 from J, leaving 9 bases between them. The CDR3 covers 12 residues. Germline V gene lookup returns CDR1 SGHTA and CDR2 FQGNSA. The CDR3 protein is CASSLTGGTQYF. The DNA for the CDR3 is TGTGCCAGCAGCTTAACCGGGGGAACCCAGTACTTC.

This clone turned up a few times. This chain uses TRBV4-1 with TRBJ1-2; TRBD1 aligns across 7 bases. The germline CDR1 and CDR2 sequences are MGHRA and YSYEKL. The CDR3 loop spans 13 amino acids. With 1 base clipped from V and 7 bases from J, the junction kept 3 bases outside the gene matches. The CDR3 region is CASSQGSGGGYTF. As DNA, the CDR3 is TGCGCCAGCAGCCAAGGGTCAGGGGGTGGCTACACCTTC.

J is TRBJ2-7 and V is TRBV18, with 8 bases matching TRBD1. Per germline, CDR1 KGHSH and CDR2 LQKENI. Germline trimming cut 0 bases from V and 3 bases from J; bases unmatched to any gene: 4. The CDR3 is 15 residues long. The CDR3 protein is CASSPPDRGNYEQYF. CDR3 coding DNA: TGTGCCAGCTCACCACCTGACAGGGGAAACTACGAGCAGTACTTC.

The chain uses TRBV28 and TRBJ1-5; a possible D gene is TRBD1 (6 bases). The CDR3 runs 14 residues. Between the trimmed V and J ends, which lost 4 bases and 4 bases, there was a span of 11 bases. CDR1 and CDR2 from the germline V gene are MDHEN and SYDVKM. For the CDR3, the DNA is TGTGCCAGCAGTTGGGACATCAGAAATCAGCCCCAGCATTTT. Translation: CASSWDIRNQPQHF. Based on the CDR3 plus reference TRBV28 and TRBJ1-5, the full variable domain is DVKVTQSSRYLVKRTGEKVFLECVQDMDHENMFWYRQDPGLGLRLIYFSYDVKMKEKGDIPEGYSVSREKKERFSLILESASTNQTSMYLCASSWDIRNQPQHFGDGTRLSIL.

This chain uses TRBV19 with TRBJ2-7, with 8 bases matching TRBD1. CDR1 is LNHDA, CDR2 SQIVND, per germline (reference sequence). The trim removed 3 bases at V and 3 bases at J, leaving 7 bases unmatched. CDR3 size: 15 residues. This CDR3 reads CASSMKGQGSYEQYF. Here the CDR3 DNA reads TGTGCCAGTAGTATGAAAGGACAGGGTAGCTACGAGCAGTACTTC.

CDR3 DNA: TGTGCCAGCTCACCAACTAGCGGGGGGCGGACAGATACGCAGTATTTT. It is translated as CASSPTSGGRTDTQYF. This chain links TRBV18 with TRBJ2-3; 12 nucleotides match TRBD2. Germline V gene sequence: CDR1 KGHSH, CDR2 LQKENI. V shed 2 bases, J shed 3 bases, and the junction held 3 bases outside the gene matches. This CDR3 has 16 residues.

The genes are TRBV7-2 and TRBJ2-1, with 12 positions matching TRBD2. The junction had 12 bases not matched to a gene; V was cut back by 5 bases and J by 10 bases. CDR3 size: 16 residues. CDR1 is SGHTA, CDR2 FQGNSA, per germline. Here the CDR3 reads CASSPPRTSGVREQFF. The CDR3 nucleotides read TGTGCCAGCAGCCCCCCCCGGACTAGCGGGGTAAGGGAGCAGTTCTTC.

This clone was counted at least ten times. V usage is TRBV30 and J usage is TRBJ1-4, with TRBD1 matching 7 bases. Germline CDR1 and CDR2: GTSNPN and SVGIG (reference sequence). The V gene end was trimmed by 3 bases and the J gene end by 3 bases; junction bases not matched to a gene: 4. The CDR3 extends over 14 amino acids. Written as DNA, the CDR3 is TGTGCCTGGAGCGGGGACAGACCTAATGAAAAACTGTTTTTT. Translation gives CAWSGDRPNEKLFF.

Here the CDR3 DNA reads TGTGCCAGCAGCTTCATTGGGACAGGGGGGAACACTGAAGCTTTCTTT. This codes for CASSFIGTGGNTEAFF. This sequence joins TRBV5-5 and TRBJ1-1; 11 positions match TRBD1. The J segment lost 1 base and the V segment lost 2 bases, leaving 4 bases of the junction unmatched. Germline CDR1 is SGHKS and CDR2 is YYEKEE (reference sequence). The CDR3 has 16 residues. The full variable domain, with the rest looked up from reference TRBV5-5 and TRBJ1-1, is DAGVTQSPTHLIKTRGQQVTLRCSPISGHKSVSWYQQVLGQGPQFIFQYYEKEERGRGNFPDRFSARQFPNYSSELNVNALLLGDSALYLCASSFIGTGGNTEAFFGQGTRLTVV.